This TCR beta chain derives from a study of blood T cell repertoires in COVID-19. Sequencing was performed with immunoSEQ multiplex PCR; in TCRdb, only in-frame clones are kept and a portion is missing. The sample lists about 250,000 clones, over 75% occurring once. This clonotype was sampled from a man aged 40-49 years who had recovered from COVID-19. The sequencing sample was made of PBMCs or T cells enriched from blood (not recorded which).

The DNA of the CDR3 is TGTGCCAGCTCACAATATAGCAATCAGCCCCAGCATTTT. The encoded protein is CASSQYSNQPQHF. The chain combines TRBV18 with TRBJ1-5; D unclear. With 4 bases removed from V and 0 bases from J, the gap between germline ends came to 4 bases. The CDR3 contains 13 residues. Germline lookup yields CDR1 KGHSH and CDR2 LQKENI.